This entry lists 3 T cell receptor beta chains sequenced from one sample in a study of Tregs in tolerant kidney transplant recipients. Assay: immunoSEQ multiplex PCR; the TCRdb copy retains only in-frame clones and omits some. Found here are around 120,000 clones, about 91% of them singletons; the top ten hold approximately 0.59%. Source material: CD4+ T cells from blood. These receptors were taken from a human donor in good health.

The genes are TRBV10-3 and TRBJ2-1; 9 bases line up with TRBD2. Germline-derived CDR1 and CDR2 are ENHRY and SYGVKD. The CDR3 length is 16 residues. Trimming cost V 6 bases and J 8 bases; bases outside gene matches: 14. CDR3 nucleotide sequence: TGTGCCATCAGCCCACGGGGGCGGGAGGGCCGGTATGAGCAGTTCTTC. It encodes CAISPRGREGRYEQFF.

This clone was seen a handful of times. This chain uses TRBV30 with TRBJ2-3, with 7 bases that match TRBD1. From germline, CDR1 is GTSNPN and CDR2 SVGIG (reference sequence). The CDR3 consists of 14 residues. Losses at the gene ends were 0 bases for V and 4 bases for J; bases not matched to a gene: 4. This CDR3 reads CAWSVGTAADTQYF. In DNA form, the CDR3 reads TGTGCCTGGAGTGTGGGGACAGCCGCAGATACGCAGTATTTT.

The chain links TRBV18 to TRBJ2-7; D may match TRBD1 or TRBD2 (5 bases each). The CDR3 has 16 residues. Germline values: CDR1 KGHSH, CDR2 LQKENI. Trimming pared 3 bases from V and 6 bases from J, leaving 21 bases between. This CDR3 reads CASSPTPPGTRSEQYF. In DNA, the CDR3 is TGTGCCAGCTCACCGACACCCCCGGGGACCAGATCCGAGCAGTACTTC. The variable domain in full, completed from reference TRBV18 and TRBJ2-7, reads NAGVMQNPRHLVRRRGQEARLRCSPMKGHSHVYWYRQLPEEGLKFMVYLQKENIIDESGMPKERFSAEFPKEGPSILRIQQVVRGDSAAYFCASSPTPPGTRSEQYFGPGTRLTVT.